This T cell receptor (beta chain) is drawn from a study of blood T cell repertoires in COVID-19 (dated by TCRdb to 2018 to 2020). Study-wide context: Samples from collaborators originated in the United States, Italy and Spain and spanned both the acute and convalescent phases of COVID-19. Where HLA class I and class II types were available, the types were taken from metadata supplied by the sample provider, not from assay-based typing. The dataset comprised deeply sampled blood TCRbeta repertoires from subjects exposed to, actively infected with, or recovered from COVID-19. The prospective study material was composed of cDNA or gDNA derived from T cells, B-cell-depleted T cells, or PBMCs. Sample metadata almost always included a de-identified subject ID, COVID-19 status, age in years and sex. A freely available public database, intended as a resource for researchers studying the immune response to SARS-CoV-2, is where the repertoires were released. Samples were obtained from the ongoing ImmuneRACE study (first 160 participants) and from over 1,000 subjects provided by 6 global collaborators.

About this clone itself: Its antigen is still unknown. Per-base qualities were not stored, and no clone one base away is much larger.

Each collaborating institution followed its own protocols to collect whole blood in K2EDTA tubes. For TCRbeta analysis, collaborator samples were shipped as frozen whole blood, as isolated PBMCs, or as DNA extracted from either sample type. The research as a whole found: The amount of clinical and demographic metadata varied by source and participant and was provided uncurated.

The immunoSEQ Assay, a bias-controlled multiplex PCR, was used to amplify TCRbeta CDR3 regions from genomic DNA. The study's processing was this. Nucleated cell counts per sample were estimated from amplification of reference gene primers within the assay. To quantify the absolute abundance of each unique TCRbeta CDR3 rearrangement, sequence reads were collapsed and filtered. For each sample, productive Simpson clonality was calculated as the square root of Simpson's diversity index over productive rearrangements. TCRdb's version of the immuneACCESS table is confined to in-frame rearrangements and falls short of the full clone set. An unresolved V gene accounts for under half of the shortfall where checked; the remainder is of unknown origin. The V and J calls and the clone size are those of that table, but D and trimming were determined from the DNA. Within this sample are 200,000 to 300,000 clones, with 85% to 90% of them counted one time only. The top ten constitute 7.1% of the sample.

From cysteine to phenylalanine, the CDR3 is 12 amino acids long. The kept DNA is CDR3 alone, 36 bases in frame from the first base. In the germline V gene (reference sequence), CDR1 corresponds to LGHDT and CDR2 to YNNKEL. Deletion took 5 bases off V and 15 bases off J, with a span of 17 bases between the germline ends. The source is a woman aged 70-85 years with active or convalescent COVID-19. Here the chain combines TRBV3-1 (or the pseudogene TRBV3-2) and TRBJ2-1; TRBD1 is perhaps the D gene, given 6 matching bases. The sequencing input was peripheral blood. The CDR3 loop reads CASSYLGQRLFF. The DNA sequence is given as TGTGCCAGCAGCTACCTAGGACAGAGGCTGTTCTTC.